These 9 T cell receptor beta chains were all obtained from the same sample, sequenced in a study of T cell repertoires in cytomegalovirus infection. TCRdb reprocessed the reads with MiXCR, giving one entry per CDR3 protein. The sample shows approximately 470,000 distinct CDR3 sequences, approximately 42% of them seen only once. No antigen is known for these receptors. The specimen comprised cultured PBMCs, sampled from culture after CMV antigen stimulation. Receptors originate from a human donor in good health (CMV status not recorded). Some clones in this sample may be carry-over from other donors' samples.

This clonotype was seen just once. This sequence joins TRBV2 and TRBJ1-3; maybe TRBD1 (6 bases). The CDR3 totals 15 residues. Trimming left V 1 base short and J 0 bases short, with 7 bases between. Looked up from germline, CDR1 is SNHLY and CDR2 is FYNNEI. CDR3 sequence (DNA): TGTGCCAGCAGTGAAGACAGGGACTCTGGAAACACCATATATTTT. This translates into CASSEDRDSGNTIYF.

V usage is TRBV10-3 and J usage is TRBJ2-7; D may be TRBD2 (5 bases). V was pared by 7 bases and J by 5 bases, with 12 bases between. The V gene's germline CDR1 is ENHRY and CDR2 SYGVKD. The CDR3 is 12 residues long. Written as DNA, the CDR3 is TGTGCCATCAATTCTGAGGGAGACGAGCAGTACTTC. Its translation: CAINSEGDEQYF.

The CDR3 DNA sequence: TGTGCCAGCAGTCCTAGGACACTCCGGTACTATGGCTACACCTTC. As protein: CASSPRTLRYYGYTF. The chain combines TRBV12-3 or TRBV12-4 with TRBJ1-2, with D maybe TRBD1 (5 bases). This CDR3 spans 15 amino acids. V lost 5 bases, J lost 3 bases, and 16 bases lay in between.

This chain uses TRBV19 with TRBJ2-7, with TRBD1 identical over 11 bases. With 3 bases clipped from V and 1 base from J, the junction kept 2 bases outside the gene matches. CDR1 is LNHDA, CDR2 SQIVND, per germline (reference sequence). The CDR3 is 15 amino acids. CDR3 sequence: CASSIGTGGSYEQYF. For the CDR3, the DNA is TGTGCCAGTAGTATCGGGACAGGGGGATCCTACGAGCAGTACTTC.

CDR3 region: CASRGSVEGSEQFF. In DNA, the CDR3 is TGTGCCAGCAGAGGATCGGTCGAAGGCAGTGAGCAGTTCTTC. The chain links TRBV7-4 to TRBJ2-1; unclear D gene. This CDR3 contains 14 residues. Germline V gene lookup returns CDR1 SGHVT and CDR2 SQSDAQ. The ends were cut back, 6 bases at V and 9 bases at J, with 18 bases in the middle.

V gene TRBV7-9 combines with J gene TRBJ2-1, with TRBD2 identical over 8 bases. The CDR3 extends over 16 amino acids. Germline CDR1 reads SEHNR; CDR2 reads FQNEAQ (reference sequence). J lost 0 bases, V lost 1 base, and 2 bases had no gene match. DNA of the CDR3: TGTGCCAGCAGCTTAGTCGGGAGGGCCTCCTACAATGAGCAGTTCTTC. Protein: CASSLVGRASYNEQFF.

The V call is TRBV6-6, the J call TRBJ1-1; D might be TRBD1 (6 bases). The CDR3 is made up of 15 amino acids. The germline CDR1 and CDR2 sequences are MNHNY and SVGAGI (reference sequence). Trimming pared 2 bases from V and 5 bases from J, leaving 15 bases between. Written as DNA, the CDR3 is TGTGCCAGCAGTTACCGGGCAGGGGCGCGGACTGAAGCTTTCTTT. Translating gives CASSYRAGARTEAFF.

The rearrangement links TRBV6-5 to TRBJ2-7; 7 bases agree with TRBD1. The CDR3 length is 14 residues. Germline V lookup: CDR1 MNHEY, CDR2 SVGAGI. The junction had 9 bases not matched to a gene; V was cut back by 5 bases and J by 5 bases. CDR3 nucleotides: TGTGCCAGCAGTACAGGGGCCCCTTGGGACGAGCAGTACTTC. This gives the protein CASSTGAPWDEQYF.

In its sample, this clonotype was seen a few times. The chain carries TRBV6-1 and TRBJ2-7; 7 positions match TRBD2. This CDR3 is built from 13 residues. Looked up from germline, CDR1 is MNHNS and CDR2 is SASEGT. Germline trimming cut 3 bases from V and 6 bases from J; bases unmatched to any gene: 5. The CDR3 loop reads CASSEGGPREQYF. As DNA, the CDR3 is TGTGCCAGCAGTGAGGGAGGGCCTCGCGAGCAGTACTTC.